The sequence of this T cell receptor beta chain was determined in a study of regulatory T cells in long-lasting Graves disease. TCR beta libraries were built with iRepertoire HTBI primers and Arm-PCR of CDR3 regions. MiXCR, applied by TCRdb to the multiplex PCR reads, yields one record per CDR3 protein. The sample yields hundreds of thousands of distinct CDR3 sequences, roughly 15% seen once. Time point of the sample: newly diagnosed GD, antithyroid drugs for less than 3 months. From PBMCs, RNA was extracted and then used to make the TCR library. CDR3 length: 13 amino acids. Trimming took 6 bases from V and 5 from J; bases not matched to a gene: 5. CDR1 DFQATT and CDR2 SNEGSKA come from the germline V gene (reference sequence). In addition, the sample was reused for a study of T cells in Graves' hyperthyroidism and ophthalmopathy. That work contributes: Stable hyperthyroidism: no ophthalmopathy progression over 18 months of follow-up. TCR CDR3 regions were first amplified by RT-PCR with HTBI primers.

This sample comprised peripheral blood mononuclear cells (PBMCs), obtained at new diagnosis, from a patient treated with antithyroid drugs. This receptor was obtained from a woman aged 25 to 39 with Graves disease. The rearrangement uses TRBV20-1 and TRBJ2-5; 11 bases line up with TRBD2. The CDR3 DNA sequence: TGCAGTGCCAAACTAGCGGGAGATGAGACCCAGTACTTC. This sequence encodes CSAKLAGDETQYF.